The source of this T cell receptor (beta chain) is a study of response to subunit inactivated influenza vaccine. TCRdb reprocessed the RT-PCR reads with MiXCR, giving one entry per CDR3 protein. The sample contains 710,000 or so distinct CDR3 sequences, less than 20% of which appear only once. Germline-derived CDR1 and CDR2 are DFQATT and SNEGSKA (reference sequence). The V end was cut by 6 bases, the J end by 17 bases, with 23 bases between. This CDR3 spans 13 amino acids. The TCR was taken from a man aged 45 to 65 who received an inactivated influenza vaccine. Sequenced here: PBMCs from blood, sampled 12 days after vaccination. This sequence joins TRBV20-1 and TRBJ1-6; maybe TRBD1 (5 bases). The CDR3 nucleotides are TGCAGTGCCATAGCGTCAACCGGGGCCCAATTCCACTTT. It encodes CSAIASTGAQFHF.